This passage covers 26 T cell receptor beta chains from one sample sequenced in a study of radiotherapy plus CTLA-4 blockade in lung cancer. The protocol was immunoSEQ multiplex PCR, while the TCRdb copy is restricted to in-frame clones and leaves out a portion. The sample lists about 93,000 clones; 88% were seen once. The sequenced sample was peripheral blood, obtained from a patient treated with radiotherapy plus ipilimumab. These receptors were collected from a human donor with non-small cell lung cancer that progressed on radiotherapy plus ipilimumab.

The chain couples TRBV27 to TRBJ2-2; TRBD1 matches at 12 bases. The V segment lost 5 bases and the J segment 2 bases; nucleotides outside the gene matches: 3. Germline assignment: CDR1 MNHEY and CDR2 SMNVEV (reference sequence). The CDR3 totals 16 residues. This CDR3 is CASSGTGGFNTGELFF. CDR3 DNA sequence: TGTGCCAGCAGTGGGACAGGGGGCTTTAACACCGGGGAGCTGTTTTTT.

The V call is TRBV27, the J call TRBJ2-1; perhaps TRBD1 as D (6 bases). The CDR3 sequence is 16 residues long. The germline V gene has CDR1 MNHEY and CDR2 SMNVEV (reference sequence). V shed 2 bases and J shed 2 bases, with 13 bases lying between them. As DNA, the CDR3 is TGTGCCAGCAGTTTACCCGGGACAACAACCTACAATGAGCAGTTCTTC. This codes for CASSLPGTTTYNEQFF.

On this clone itself: This CDR3 is also generated by other DNA sequences in the sample. V and J are TRBV30 and TRBJ1-4, with D perhaps TRBD1 (6 bases). This CDR3 is built from 16 residues. Germline values: CDR1 GTSNPN, CDR2 SVGIG (reference sequence). V was clipped by 1 base and J by 0 bases, with 12 bases between them. The CDR3 nucleotides are TGTGCCTGGAGTGGGGGACAAGGGGCAACTAATGAAAAACTGTTTTTT. Its protein is CAWSGGQGATNEKLFF. The complete variable domain, with remaining parts taken from reference TRBV30 and TRBJ1-4, reads SQTIHQWPATLVQPVGSPLSLECTVEGTSNPNLYWYRQAAGRGLQLLFYSVGIGQISSEVPQNLSASRPQDRQFILSSKKLLLSDSGFYLCAWSGGQGATNEKLFFGSGTQLSVL.

The V gene is TRBV6-6, the J gene TRBJ1-5; TRBD1 matches 7 bases. CDR3 size: 13 residues. V shed 6 bases, J shed 3 bases, and the junction held 2 bases outside the gene matches. Germline CDR1 MNHNY, CDR2 SVGAGI (reference sequence). Here the CDR3 DNA reads TGTGCCAGCAGGGGACAGTTCAATCAGCCCCAGCATTTT. This gives the protein CASRGQFNQPQHF.

This clone was counted once. The chain is built from TRBV27 and TRBJ2-7; possible D gene TRBD2, 6 bases. Germline CDR1 reads MNHEY; CDR2 reads SMNVEV (reference sequence). The CDR3 has 13 amino acids. V lost 8 bases, J lost 4 bases, and 15 bases lay in between. Here the CDR3 DNA reads TGTGCCAGCGCGGGACTGACAAAGTACGAGCAGTACTTC. Its translation: CASAGLTKYEQYF.

The DNA for the CDR3 is TGCGCCAGCAGCGCCCCGGGCCCCTACAATGAGCAGTTCTTC. Protein product: CASSAPGPYNEQFF. The chain uses TRBV5-1 and TRBJ2-1; D is unclear. From germline, CDR1 is SGHRS and CDR2 YFSETQ. The ends were cut back, 4 bases at V and 2 bases at J, with 10 bases in the middle. This CDR3 comprises 14 residues.

The chain combines TRBV25-1 with TRBJ2-3, with a possible D match to TRBD1 (5 bases). Germline V CDR1 and CDR2: MGHDK, SYGVNS. The CDR3 is 15 residues long. Trimming stripped 2 bases from V and 1 base from J, with 10 bases between. CDR3 sequence reads: CASSEQGTGTDTQYF. CDR3 sequence (DNA): TGTGCCAGCAGTGAACAGGGCACGGGCACAGATACGCAGTATTTT.

The J gene is TRBJ2-1, the V gene TRBV10-1; either TRBD1 or TRBD2 may fit D (5 bases each). Per germline, CDR1 WNHNN and CDR2 SYGVQD (reference sequence). V was clipped by 2 bases and J by 0 bases, with 17 bases between them. The CDR3 sequence is 18 residues long. CDR3 in amino acids: CASSEGAGSGRSYNEQFF. For the CDR3, the DNA is TGCGCCAGCAGTGAGGGGGCAGGATCGGGGCGCTCCTACAATGAGCAGTTCTTC.

The chain is built from TRBV2 and TRBJ2-2; 10 bases match TRBD2. In germline, CDR1 is SNHLY, CDR2 FYNNEI. V lost 7 bases and J lost 3; bases outside the gene matches: 14. The CDR3 extends over 18 amino acids. CDR3 DNA sequence: TGTGCCAGCAACCTAGCGGGAGTTGGTCTAGGGGACACCGGGGAGCTGTTTTTT. Amino acid sequence: CASNLAGVGLGDTGELFF.

This clone came up a few times. This chain joins TRBV7-9 and TRBJ1-2; 7 bases match TRBD1. This CDR3 has 15 residues. Germline V gives CDR1 SEHNR, CDR2 FQNEAQ (reference sequence). The trim removed 5 bases at V and 0 bases at J, leaving 6 bases unmatched. CDR3 protein: CASSDGTEPNYGYTF. For the CDR3, the DNA is TGTGCCAGCAGCGACGGGACAGAGCCTAACTATGGCTACACCTTC. Combining the CDR3 with reference TRBV7-9 and TRBJ1-2 gives the whole variable domain DTGVSQNPRHKITKRGQNVTFRCDPISEHNRLYWYRQTLGQGPEFLTYFQNEAQLEKSRLLSDRFSAERPKGSFSTLEIQRTEQGDSAMYLCASSDGTEPNYGYTFGSGTRLTVV.

The V call is TRBV6-5, the J call TRBJ1-2; TRBD1 is a possible D gene (6 bases). Germline values: CDR1 MNHEY, CDR2 SVGAGI. This CDR3 contains 15 residues. Trimming stripped 0 bases from V and 2 bases from J, with 10 bases between. The CDR3 spells CASSYSGDINYGYTF. CDR3 bases: TGTGCCAGCAGTTACTCGGGGGACATAAACTATGGCTACACCTTC.

The chain uses TRBV2 and TRBJ1-1; D gene uncertain. This CDR3 has 14 residues. The V end lost 1 base, the J end lost 1 base, and 7 bases lay between the germline ends. Germline V gene lookup returns CDR1 SNHLY and CDR2 FYNNEI. The CDR3 DNA reads as TGTGCCAGCAGTGAAGGGGCAGGGAACACTGAAGCTTTCTTT. It yields the protein CASSEGAGNTEAFF.

This chain uses TRBV6-5 with TRBJ1-1; D may be TRBD1 (6 bases). This CDR3 has 15 residues. CDR1 is MNHEY, CDR2 SVGAGI, per germline. Trimming removed 4 bases from V and 2 bases from J, with 14 bases in between. Written as DNA, the CDR3 is TGTGCCAGCAGTTCCTCGACAGGTATAAACACTGAAGCTTTCTTT. Translation gives CASSSSTGINTEAFF.

The rearrangement links TRBV5-1 to TRBJ2-2; TRBD2 matches 8 bases. CDR3 size: 16 residues. CDR1 SGHRS and CDR2 YFSETQ come from the germline V gene. Germline trimming cut 3 bases from V and 0 bases from J; bases unmatched to any gene: 4. CDR3 in DNA: TGCGCCAGCAGCTCCCGGGGGGGCGCGAACACCGGGGAGCTGTTTTTT. Translation gives CASSSRGGANTGELFF.

V usage is TRBV11-3 and J usage is TRBJ2-1, with D uncertain. CDR1 SGHNT and CDR2 YENEEA come from the germline V gene. V was shortened by 5 bases and J by 3 bases, with 14 bases between the two germline ends. The CDR3 is made up of 15 amino acids. The CDR3 region is CASSKDFPNYNEQFF. The CDR3, as DNA: TGTGCCAGCAGCAAGGATTTTCCGAACTACAATGAGCAGTTCTTC.

The rearrangement joins TRBV7-2 to TRBJ2-2; D might be TRBD2 (5 bases). This CDR3 region has 13 residues. Germline V CDR1 and CDR2: SGHTA, FQGNSA. The ends were cut back, 2 bases at V and 7 bases at J, with 8 bases in the middle. The CDR3 loop reads CASSLKAGGELFF. CDR3 bases: TGTGCCAGCAGCTTAAAGGCGGGCGGGGAGCTGTTTTTT. Supplemented by reference TRBV7-2 and TRBJ2-2, the full variable domain reads GAGVSQSPSNKVTEKGKDVELRCDPISGHTALYWYRQSLGQGLEFLIYFQGNSAPDKSGLPSDRFSAERTGGSVSTLTIQRTQQEDSAVYLCASSLKAGGELFFGEGSRLTVL.

This clone was counted between two and nine times. Other DNA sequences in this specimen translate into the identical CDR3. The V and J genes are TRBV5-1 and TRBJ2-5; 7 bases fit TRBD2. The CDR3 is 16 residues long. V was clipped by 7 bases and J by 4 bases; unmatched bases: 16. In germline, CDR1 is SGHRS, CDR2 YFSETQ. The CDR3 DNA reads TGCGCCAGCGGACCGAATTCGGGGGGTCGGGGAGAGACCCAGTACTTC. Translating it yields CASGPNSGGRGETQYF.

J is TRBJ2-4 and V is TRBV6-5; D is ambiguous. CDR1 and CDR2 (germline): MNHEY, SVGAGI. V was shortened by 8 bases and J by 0 bases, with 2 bases between the two germline ends. The CDR3 runs to 11 residues. The CDR3 here is CASSAKNIQYF. In DNA, the CDR3 is TGTGCCAGCTCAGCCAAAAACATTCAGTACTTC.

The CDR3 sequence is CASSLFPSPNTGELFF. CDR3 DNA sequence: TGCGCCAGCAGCTTGTTTCCCAGCCCGAACACCGGGGAGCTGTTTTTT. V and J are TRBV5-1 and TRBJ2-2; no clear D gene. This CDR3 has 16 amino acids. CDR1 and CDR2 from the germline V gene are SGHRS and YFSETQ. Trimming removed 1 base from V and 0 bases from J, with 10 bases in between.

V gene TRBV6-6 combines with J gene TRBJ2-4; D gene uncertain. The germline CDR1 and CDR2 sequences are MNHNY and SVGAGI (reference sequence). Between the trimmed V and J ends, which lost 0 bases and 3 bases, there was a span of 12 bases. The CDR3 contains 16 residues. The CDR3 DNA follows: TGTGCCAGCAGTTACTCTTCTGGGAAAGGCAAAAACATTCAGTACTTC. Amino acids: CASSYSSGKGKNIQYF.

This clone was seen once. The junction departs from the called germline gene at one end, perhaps through a read error. The chain joins TRBV19 to TRBJ2-3; 8 bases fit TRBD1. The germline gives CDR1 LNHDA, CDR2 SQIVND (reference sequence). This CDR3 has 11 residues. CDR3 in DNA: TGTGCCAGTAGAGGGACAGGAGCCCAGTTTTTT. This translates into CASRGTGAQFF.

There are a few counts of this clone. The CDR3: CASSLGVPGNTIYF. The CDR3 DNA reads TGTGCCAGCAGCTTGGGGGTCCCTGGAAACACCATATATTTT. The chain is built from TRBV5-4 and TRBJ1-3; D is ambiguous. The CDR3 is made up of 14 amino acids. The germline gives CDR1 SGHNT, CDR2 YYREEE (reference sequence). Trimming removed 0 bases from V and 2 bases from J, with 6 bases in between.

J is TRBJ2-5 and V is TRBV2; the match to TRBD1 covers 9 bases. The CDR3 sequence is 13 residues long. Germline loops: CDR1 SNHLY, CDR2 FYNNEI. J was trimmed by 4 bases and V by 8 bases; bases with no gene match: 5. The chain's CDR3 is CASRTGGGETQYF. The CDR3 region has the DNA TGTGCCAGCCGAACAGGGGGCGGAGAGACCCAGTACTTC.

The chain couples TRBV5-1 to TRBJ1-3; TRBD1 might be the D (5 bases). The V gene's germline CDR1 is SGHRS and CDR2 YFSETQ. V lost 0 bases and J lost 2, with 6 bases in between. The CDR3 runs to 14 residues. CDR3 nucleotides: TGCGCCAGCAGCTTGGGACAGCCTGGAAACACCATATATTTT. Translation: CASSLGQPGNTIYF.

This chain uses TRBV6-5 with TRBJ1-1, with 7 bases identical to TRBD1. Per germline, CDR1 MNHEY and CDR2 SVGAGI. V was pared by 8 bases and J by 0 bases, with 6 bases of the junction left unmatched. This CDR3 has 14 residues. The CDR3 DNA reads TGTGCCAGCTTACACAGGGGAGTGAACACTGAAGCTTTCTTT. Its protein is CASLHRGVNTEAFF.

V is TRBV7-8 and J is TRBJ2-3; D is unresolved. Germline values: CDR1 SGHVS, CDR2 FQNEAQ. V shed 0 bases and J shed 2 bases, with 18 bases lying between them. This CDR3 is built from 18 residues. The CDR3 sequence: CASSLAVIPRAYTDTQYF. In DNA, the CDR3 is TGTGCCAGCAGCTTAGCGGTAATTCCTCGAGCCTACACAGATACGCAGTATTTT.